This T cell receptor (beta chain) was retrieved from a study of T cells of healthy individuals. The trim removed 6 bases at V and 4 bases at J, leaving 12 bases unmatched. The CDR3 is 16 residues long. TCRdb re-called the 5' RACE reads with MiXCR, one entry per CDR3 protein. The sample shows 53,000 or so distinct CDR3 sequences, approximately 15% of them seen only once. This clonotype has a count of ten or more. This sequence originates from a human donor in good health. V gene TRBV12-3 or TRBV12-4 combines with J gene TRBJ2-5; TRBD1 matches 9 bases. The CDR3 sequence: CASSWGSTGGSETQYF. The CDR3 DNA sequence: TGTGCCAGCAGCTGGGGGAGTACAGGGGGCTCAGAGACCCAGTACTTC.